Listed below are T cell receptor beta chains from one sample, sequenced in a study of blood T cell repertoires in COVID-19. The repertoire was sequenced with immunoSEQ multiplex PCR; TCRdb's copy has only in-frame clones and lacks some. Of 250,000 or so clones in the sample, 85% to 90% were seen once. The sample was peripheral blood. These receptors all stem from a woman in her sixties with COVID-19, enrolled during active disease. The CDR3 runs from the conserved cysteine through the conserved F or W. A D gene is named only where the DNA matches it firmly. Size values are once, few and many counts, or a class for expanded clones, and some rows have none.

14	-	TRBV4-2	TRBJ1-1	-	CASSQEFGAVEAFF	TGTGCCAGCAGCCAAGAATTTGGGGCCGTTGAAGCTTTCTTT
16	-	TRBV7-2	TRBJ2-5	-	CASSLRWRTAKETQYF	TGTGCCAGCAGCTTAAGGTGGCGGACAGCTAAAGAGACCCAGTACTTC
15	-	TRBV2	TRBJ2-2	TRBD1	CASSGTGANTGELFF	TGTGCCAGCAGTGGGACAGGGGCGAACACCGGGGAGCTGTTTTTT
15	-	TRBV19	TRBJ1-2	-	CASSIGGGRNYGYTF	TGTGCCAGTAGTATAGGCGGAGGGCGCAACTATGGCTACACCTTC
14	-	TRBV7-2	TRBJ2-3	-	CASSSPGTLRRQYF	TGTGCCAGCAGCTCGCCCGGGACTCTTAGGAGGCAGTATTTT
13	-	TRBV7-2	TRBJ1-2	-	CASSLIVAYGYTF	TGTGCCAGCAGCTTAATAGTTGCCTATGGCTACACCTTC
13	-	TRBV9	TRBJ2-7	TRBD2	CASSAGGSYEQYF	TGTGCCAGCAGCGCGGGAGGGAGCTACGAGCAGTACTTC
16	-	TRBV19	TRBJ1-5	-	CASSIGGGQGNQPQHF	TGTGCCAGTAGTATTGGCGGGGGGCAGGGCAATCAGCCCCAGCATTTT
15	-	TRBV25-1	TRBJ2-1	-	CASSAGVGSYNEQFF	TGTGCCAGCAGTGCGGGGGTTGGCTCCTACAATGAGCAGTTCTTC
15	once	TRBV11-1	TRBJ2-5	-	CASSPPRGGIKTQYF	TGTGCCAGCAGCCCCCCCCGAGGAGGGATAAAGACCCAGTACTTC
13	-	TRBV3-1/TRBV3-2	TRBJ1-5	-	CASSFGQHQPQHF	TGTGCCAGCAGCTTTGGACAGCACCAGCCCCAGCATTTT
11	-	TRBV7-9	TRBJ1-1	-	CASSRGTEAFF	TGTGCCAGCAGCCGGGGCACTGAAGCTTTCTTT
15	-	TRBV14	TRBJ2-7	-	CASSQLPGTPYEQYF	TGTGCCAGCAGCCAACTGCCCGGGACTCCCTACGAGCAGTACTTC
12	-	TRBV3-1/TRBV3-2	TRBJ2-1	-	CASSQDGNEQFF	TGTGCCAGCAGCCAAGACGGGAATGAGCAGTTCTTC
14	-	TRBV7-2	TRBJ2-7	-	CASSLADGIYEQYF	TGTGCCAGCAGCTTAGCTGATGGCATTTACGAGCAGTACTTC
14	-	TRBV19	TRBJ1-4	-	CASKEAAPNEKLFF	TGTGCCAGTAAGGAGGCGGCGCCTAATGAAAAACTGTTTTTT
17	-	TRBV15	TRBJ2-7	-	CATSRDQTRRISYEQYF	TGTGCCACCAGCAGAGATCAGACTCGAAGGATCTCCTACGAGCAGTACTTC
17	-	TRBV3-1/TRBV3-2	TRBJ1-3	TRBD1	CASSQTSGQGRGNTIYF	TGTGCCAGCAGCCAAACCTCCGGACAGGGTAGAGGAAACACCATATATTTT
14	-	TRBV19	TRBJ1-4	-	CASSWGRGEEKLFF	TGTGCCAGTAGTTGGGGCAGGGGCGAGGAAAAACTGTTTTTT
14	-	TRBV5-4	TRBJ2-7	-	CASSSKSGAYEQYF	TGTGCCAGCAGCTCTAAGTCAGGGGCCTACGAGCAGTACTTC
13	-	TRBV10-1	TRBJ1-1	-	CASSQGMNTEAFF	TGCGCCAGCAGCCAGGGCATGAACACTGAAGCTTTCTTT
16	once	TRBV30	TRBJ1-2	TRBD1	CAWSVHKVTGDYGYTF	TGTGCCTGGAGTGTTCATAAAGTTACAGGGGACTATGGCTACACCTTC
12	-	TRBV6-1	TRBJ1-2	TRBD1	CASSDRGRSYTF	TGTGCCAGCAGTGACAGGGGGCGTAGCTACACCTTC
15	once	TRBV11-1	TRBJ2-3	-	CASSLEGGLADTQYF	TGTGCCAGCAGCTTGGAGGGGGGGCTGGCAGATACGCAGTATTTT
16	-	TRBV7-9	TRBJ1-6	TRBD1	CASSLARTGMHSPLHF	TGTGCCAGCAGCTTAGCCAGGACAGGGATGCATTCACCCCTCCACTTT
17	-	TRBV15	TRBJ2-5	TRBD2	CATSRDLGSSGQETQYF	TGTGCCACCAGCAGAGATTTAGGGTCTAGCGGCCAAGAGACCCAGTACTTC
16	once	TRBV24-1	TRBJ2-1	TRBD2	CATSAAGGGAYNEQFF	TGTGCCACCAGTGCTGCTGGGGGGGGAGCCTACAATGAGCAGTTCTTC
14	-	TRBV19	TRBJ2-1	TRBD1	CASSIGSRGLEQFF	TGTGCCAGTAGTATCGGGAGCAGGGGGCTTGAGCAGTTCTTC
14	-	TRBV6-5	TRBJ1-1	-	CASSYSPGDTEAFF	TGTGCCAGCAGTTACTCCCCAGGGGACACTGAAGCTTTCTTT
16	-	TRBV9	TRBJ2-2	-	CASSVGQGSNTGELFF	TGTGCCAGCAGCGTAGGTCAGGGCTCGAACACCGGGGAGCTGTTTTTT
16	once	TRBV7-2	TRBJ2-7	TRBD2	CASSLRLAGGTYEQYF	TGTGCCAGCAGCCTGAGACTAGCGGGGGGCACCTACGAGCAGTACTTC